These 12 T cell receptor beta chains share one sample of origin, sequenced in a study of control samples from healthy donors and cancer patients. Libraries were prepared by immunoSEQ multiplex PCR; TCRdb keeps only in-frame clonotypes and omits some of them. The sample holds 90,000 to 150,000 clones; roughly 88% are singletons and the top ten take around 3.4%. The source material was blood. The receptors shown here come from a man aged 35 to 55 in good health.

V is TRBV9 and J is TRBJ2-2; 7 nucleotides agree with TRBD2. After removal of 4 bases from V and 6 bases from J, the junction contained 12 bases not matched to a gene. Germline lookup yields CDR1 SGDLS and CDR2 YYNGEE. The CDR3 extends over 16 amino acids. CDR3 DNA sequence: TGTGCCAGCAGCATGGGAGGGCAGGGAGGAGCCGGGGAGCTGTTTTTT. It encodes CASSMGGQGGAGELFF.

V is TRBV9 and J is TRBJ1-3; no reliable D call. This CDR3 is 15 amino acids long. Germline CDR1 SGDLS, CDR2 YYNGEE. Trimming cost V 0 bases and J 4 bases, with 11 bases left between them. CDR3 region: CASSVDYTGGNTIYF. The CDR3, as DNA: TGTGCCAGCAGCGTAGACTACACTGGGGGAAACACCATATATTTT.

V is TRBV6-5 and J is TRBJ2-7, with 7 bases matching TRBD1. Germline lookup yields CDR1 MNHEY and CDR2 SVGAGI. The CDR3 sequence is 13 residues long. The junction had 5 bases not matched to a gene; V was cut back by 6 bases and J by 3 bases. CDR3: CASRKTGFYEQYF. CDR3 sequence (DNA): TGTGCCAGCAGGAAGACAGGGTTCTACGAGCAGTACTTC.

V and J are TRBV7-2 and TRBJ2-7; D unresolved. CDR1 and CDR2 (germline): SGHTA, FQGNSA. Trimming pared 3 bases from V and 1 base from J, leaving 10 bases between. The CDR3 is made up of 14 amino acids. The CDR3 spells CASSFGLGSYEQYF. CDR3 nucleotide sequence: TGTGCCAGCAGCTTCGGGTTGGGGTCCTACGAGCAGTACTTC.

This clone is a singleton in its sample. This chain links TRBV24-1 with TRBJ2-3, with 13 bases lining up with TRBD2. The junction had 6 bases not matched to a gene; V was cut back by 4 bases and J by 9 bases. Germline values: CDR1 KGHDR, CDR2 SFDVKD. This CDR3 has 15 residues. CDR3 sequence: CATSEPGLAGETQYF. The CDR3 nucleotides are TGTGCCACCAGTGAACCAGGACTAGCGGGGGAAACGCAGTATTTT.

This clone appeared once. The chain combines TRBV6-5 with TRBJ2-1; D remains unclear. The CDR3 loop spans 12 amino acids. Germline CDR1 reads MNHEY; CDR2 reads SVGAGI. V gave up 8 bases and J gave up 9 bases, with 14 bases separating them. The CDR3 loop is CASLDPAGEQFF. The CDR3 DNA sequence: TGTGCCAGCCTTGACCCGGCCGGTGAGCAGTTCTTC.

The rearrangement links TRBV6-5 to TRBJ2-1; 10 bases fit TRBD2. The CDR3 consists of 14 residues. V lost 8 bases, J lost 6 bases, and 7 bases stayed unmatched. CDR1 is MNHEY, CDR2 SVGAGI, per germline. Here the CDR3 reads CASVLAGGVNEQFF. As DNA, the CDR3 is TGTGCCAGCGTCTTAGCGGGGGGCGTCAATGAGCAGTTCTTC.

The sample holds a few counts of this clone. This chain uses TRBV7-9 with TRBJ1-1; TRBD1 aligns across 7 bases. This CDR3 is 14 amino acids long. Germline CDR1 SEHNR, CDR2 FQNEAQ (reference sequence). V dropped 5 bases and J dropped 6; count of bases not matched to a gene: 9. Here the CDR3 reads CASSETGRVAEAFF. In DNA, the CDR3 is TGTGCCAGCAGCGAGACAGGGCGGGTAGCTGAAGCTTTCTTT.

This chain uses TRBV21-1 with TRBJ2-6; the table gives TRBD2 as D, unverified against the DNA. TRBV21-1 is a pseudogene. The CDR3 is 20 residues long. CDR3 sequence: CASSKGGTSGGEAGANVLTF. The CDR3 DNA is TGTGCCAGCAGCAAAGGCGGAACTAGCGGGGGGGAGGCTGGGGCCAACGTCCTGACTTTC.

This chain uses TRBV27 with TRBJ1-5; a possible D gene is TRBD1 (6 bases). The CDR3 totals 20 residues. The V and J ends lost 4 bases and 4 bases respectively, with 29 bases between them. Germline CDR1 is MNHEY and CDR2 is SMNVEV (reference sequence). Written as DNA, the CDR3 is TGTGCCAGCAGTTCCCTCCGGCGGGGGGCGAAGACAAACGATAATCAGCCCCAGCATTTT. Its translation: CASSSLRRGAKTNDNQPQHF.

V is TRBV3-1 (or the pseudogene TRBV3-2) and J is TRBJ1-3; D not certain. Germline CDR1 reads LGHDT; CDR2 reads YNNKEL (reference sequence). This CDR3 spans 15 amino acids. Trimming shortened V by 1 base and J by 1 base, and 8 bases separated the two germline ends. The CDR3 DNA reads TGTGCCAGCAGCCAAGGACTCGTATCTGGAAACACCATATATTTT. Translating gives CASSQGLVSGNTIYF.

The genes are TRBV9 and TRBJ2-3; D gene unclear. Deletions cut 0 bases from V and 2 bases from J, with 10 bases between. The germline V gene has CDR1 SGDLS and CDR2 YYNGEE. The CDR3 consists of 15 residues. The CDR3 here is CASSVAIENTDTQYF. DNA for the CDR3: TGTGCCAGCAGCGTAGCTATAGAAAACACAGATACGCAGTATTTT.